This TCR beta chain was obtained from a study of blood T cell repertoires in COVID-19. Whole-study context: Sample material is recorded as cDNA or gDNA derived from T cells, B-cell-depleted T cells, or PBMCs.

Clones were read by immunoSEQ multiplex PCR, and TCRdb kept only the in-frame ones, dropping some. The profile covers roughly 250,000 clones, with about 80% appearing a single time and around 2% taken by the ten largest. Trimming removed 5 bases from V and 7 bases from J, with 18 bases in between. Germline loops: CDR1 SGHTA, CDR2 FQGNSA. The CDR3 runs 15 residues. This TCR was recovered from a woman of 80 years or more with acute or convalescent COVID-19. The chain uses TRBV7-2 and TRBJ1-5; TRBD1 is a possible D gene (5 bases). The sequencing sample was made of peripheral blood. CDR3 DNA: TGTGCCAGCAGCAGCGGGGGGAGCGCGTGGCAGCCCCAGCATTTT. It yields the protein CASSSGGSAWQPQHF.